Presented here are 7 T cell receptor beta chains from one specimen sequenced in a study of T-cell memory formation after mild COVID-19. MiXCR was run by TCRdb on the 5' RACE reads, yielding one entry per CDR3 protein. Here the sample spans 120,000 or so distinct CDR3 sequences, about 18% being singletons. The specimen sequenced was PBMCs or a T cell subset sorted from them (not recorded which). These receptors were obtained from a man younger than 30 who had mild COVID-19 (a few samples of this study predate the infection). Cell type and time point are not known.

Ten or more counts support this clonotype. V gene TRBV20-1 combines with J gene TRBJ2-3; D is unresolved. With 1 base removed from V and 3 bases from J, the gap between germline ends came to 5 bases. Germline CDR1 reads DFQATT; CDR2 reads SNEGSKA (reference sequence). The CDR3 extends over 12 amino acids. In nucleotides, the CDR3 is TGCAGTGCTAGAGTACGGACAGATACGCAGTATTTT. Residues: CSARVRTDTQYF.

J is TRBJ2-7 and V is TRBV12-3 or TRBV12-4; no reliable D call. CDR3 length: 15 amino acids. V was shortened by 1 base and J by 2 bases, with 12 bases between the two germline ends. The CDR3, as DNA: TGTGCCAGCAGTTTAGGGGCAGTAGCAGCCTACGAGCAGTACTTC. Translation gives CASSLGAVAAYEQYF.

This clonotype was counted only a few times. The chain employs TRBV7-2 and TRBJ1-1, with D unresolved. CDR1 and CDR2 (germline): SGHTA, FQGNSA. Trimming took off 1 base at V and 1 base at J, with 10 bases between the two ends. This CDR3 region has 15 residues. For the CDR3, the DNA is TGTGCCAGCAGCTTAGGGCGGGCGACGAACACTGAAGCTTTCTTT. Its translation is CASSLGRATNTEAFF.

Here the CDR3 DNA reads TGTGCCAGCACCCTCGGGACAGCCTCACCCCTCCACTTT. It encodes CASTLGTASPLHF. The chain links TRBV27 to TRBJ1-6; 7 nucleotides match TRBD1. The CDR3 has 13 amino acids. The germline CDR1 and CDR2 sequences are MNHEY and SMNVEV (reference sequence). Germline trimming cut 7 bases from V and 10 bases from J; bases unmatched to any gene: 7.

V gene TRBV28 combines with J gene TRBJ2-3; D perhaps matches TRBD1 (5 bases). The CDR3 loop spans 16 amino acids. CDR1 and CDR2 from the germline V gene are MDHEN and SYDVKM. The V end was cut by 6 bases, the J end by 1 base, with 17 bases between. The CDR3 nucleotides are TGTGCCAGCAGGTTTCTCCCAGGGTTGCGCACAGATACGCAGTATTTT. This codes for CASRFLPGLRTDTQYF.

The chain links TRBV12-3 or TRBV12-4 to TRBJ2-7; D remains ambiguous. The CDR3 length is 13 residues. Trimming took off 6 bases at V and 3 bases at J, with 12 bases between the two ends. In DNA form, the CDR3 reads TGTGCCAGCAGCCCCGGCGGATACTACGAGCAGTACGTC. Its protein product is CASSPGGYYEQYV.

Notes on this clonotype: Sequence at one end of the junction differs from germline and may be a read error. This rearrangement joins TRBV12-3 or TRBV12-4 to TRBJ2-1; D unresolved. The length of the CDR3 is 13 residues. For the CDR3, the DNA is TGTGCCAGCAGTTTACTGAGGACCCCTACGAGAATCTTC. Translation: CASSLLRTPTRIF.